This T cell receptor beta chain originates from a study of OX40 agonist ivuxolimab in advanced cancers. Points from the study as a whole: In a subset of nonresponders, normalized T-cell clonal expansion was also low.

TCRdb's table, derived via immunoSEQ multiplex PCR, lists solely in-frame clones and lacks some. The table has around 61,000 clones, roughly 84% seen once. The length of the CDR3 is 15 residues. Unmatched junction bases numbered 9, after V lost 5 bases and J lost 7 bases. Germline V gene lookup returns CDR1 MNHNS and CDR2 SASEGT. Concerning this clone itself: No antigen is known for it.

The TCR originated in an adult with an advanced solid tumor such as melanoma, head and neck, liver or kidney cancer. Sequencing was performed on CD4+ or CD8+ T cells sorted from blood, taken in a trial of the OX40 agonist ivuxolimab. The chain has TRBV6-1 and TRBJ2-1, with 9 bases identical to TRBD2. The CDR3 DNA follows: TGTGCCAGCAGTCTTGCCGGGACTAGCCAAAATGAGCAGTTCTTC. Encoded protein: CASSLAGTSQNEQFF.